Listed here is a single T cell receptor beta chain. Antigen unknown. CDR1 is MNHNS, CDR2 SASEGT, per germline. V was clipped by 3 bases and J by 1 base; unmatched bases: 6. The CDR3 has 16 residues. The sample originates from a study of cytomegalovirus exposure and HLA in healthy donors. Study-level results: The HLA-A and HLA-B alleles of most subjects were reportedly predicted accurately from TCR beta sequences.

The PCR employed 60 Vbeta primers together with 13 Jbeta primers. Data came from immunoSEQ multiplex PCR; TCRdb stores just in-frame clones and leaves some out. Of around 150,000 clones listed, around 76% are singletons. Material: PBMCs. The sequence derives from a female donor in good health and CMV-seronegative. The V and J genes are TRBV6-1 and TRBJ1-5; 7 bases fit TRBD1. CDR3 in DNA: TGTGCCAGCAGTGAGGCAGGGGGGCCCAGCAATCAGCCCCAGCATTTT. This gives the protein CASSEAGGPSNQPQHF.